Here is one TCR beta chain with its context. The source of the sample is a study of blood T cell repertoires in COVID-19. Here immunoSEQ multiplex PCR was the method, and the copy in TCRdb shows in-frame clones only, minus some. The sample has around 140,000 clones, under 90% seen once. Sequenced sample: PBMCs or T cells enriched from blood (not recorded which). This receptor was identified in a man aged 45-65 years in a cohort exposed to, infected with or recovered from COVID-19 (not recorded which).

CDR3 nucleotide sequence: TGCGCCAGCAGCCAAGATTCAGGGACTAATGAAAAACTGTTTTTT. It yields the protein CASSQDSGTNEKLFF. This chain joins TRBV4-3 and TRBJ1-4, with a possible D match to TRBD1 (5 bases). V was pared by 0 bases and J by 2 bases, with 7 bases between. This CDR3 is 15 amino acids long. Germline CDR1 LGHNA, CDR2 YSLEER.